This TCR beta chain was sequenced in a study of cytomegalovirus exposure and HLA in healthy donors. PCR employed 60 Vbeta and 13 Jbeta primers. The protocol was immunoSEQ multiplex PCR, while the TCRdb copy is restricted to in-frame clones and leaves out a portion. This sample's table reports around 210,000 clones. V was pared by 5 bases and J by 3 bases, with 11 bases between. Germline V lookup: CDR1 MGHDK, CDR2 SYGVNS. The CDR3 covers 13 residues. Broader study findings: Previous analysis showed most TCR beta V segments were productive about 87% or about 30% of the time. Several top significant clusters appeared, in a later analysis, to be linked to common viral pathogens. The study labeled more than 150 TCR beta chains cytomegalovirus-associated.

As concerns this clone: Its target is unknown.

The chain employs TRBV25-1 and TRBJ2-7; a possible D gene is TRBD1 (5 bases). The specimen was PBMCs. This clonotype originated in a girl aged 2 to 10 in good health and CMV-seropositive. CDR3 region: CASSPQGIYEQYF. The CDR3 nucleotides are TGTGCCAGCAGTCCGCAGGGTATCTACGAGCAGTACTTC.